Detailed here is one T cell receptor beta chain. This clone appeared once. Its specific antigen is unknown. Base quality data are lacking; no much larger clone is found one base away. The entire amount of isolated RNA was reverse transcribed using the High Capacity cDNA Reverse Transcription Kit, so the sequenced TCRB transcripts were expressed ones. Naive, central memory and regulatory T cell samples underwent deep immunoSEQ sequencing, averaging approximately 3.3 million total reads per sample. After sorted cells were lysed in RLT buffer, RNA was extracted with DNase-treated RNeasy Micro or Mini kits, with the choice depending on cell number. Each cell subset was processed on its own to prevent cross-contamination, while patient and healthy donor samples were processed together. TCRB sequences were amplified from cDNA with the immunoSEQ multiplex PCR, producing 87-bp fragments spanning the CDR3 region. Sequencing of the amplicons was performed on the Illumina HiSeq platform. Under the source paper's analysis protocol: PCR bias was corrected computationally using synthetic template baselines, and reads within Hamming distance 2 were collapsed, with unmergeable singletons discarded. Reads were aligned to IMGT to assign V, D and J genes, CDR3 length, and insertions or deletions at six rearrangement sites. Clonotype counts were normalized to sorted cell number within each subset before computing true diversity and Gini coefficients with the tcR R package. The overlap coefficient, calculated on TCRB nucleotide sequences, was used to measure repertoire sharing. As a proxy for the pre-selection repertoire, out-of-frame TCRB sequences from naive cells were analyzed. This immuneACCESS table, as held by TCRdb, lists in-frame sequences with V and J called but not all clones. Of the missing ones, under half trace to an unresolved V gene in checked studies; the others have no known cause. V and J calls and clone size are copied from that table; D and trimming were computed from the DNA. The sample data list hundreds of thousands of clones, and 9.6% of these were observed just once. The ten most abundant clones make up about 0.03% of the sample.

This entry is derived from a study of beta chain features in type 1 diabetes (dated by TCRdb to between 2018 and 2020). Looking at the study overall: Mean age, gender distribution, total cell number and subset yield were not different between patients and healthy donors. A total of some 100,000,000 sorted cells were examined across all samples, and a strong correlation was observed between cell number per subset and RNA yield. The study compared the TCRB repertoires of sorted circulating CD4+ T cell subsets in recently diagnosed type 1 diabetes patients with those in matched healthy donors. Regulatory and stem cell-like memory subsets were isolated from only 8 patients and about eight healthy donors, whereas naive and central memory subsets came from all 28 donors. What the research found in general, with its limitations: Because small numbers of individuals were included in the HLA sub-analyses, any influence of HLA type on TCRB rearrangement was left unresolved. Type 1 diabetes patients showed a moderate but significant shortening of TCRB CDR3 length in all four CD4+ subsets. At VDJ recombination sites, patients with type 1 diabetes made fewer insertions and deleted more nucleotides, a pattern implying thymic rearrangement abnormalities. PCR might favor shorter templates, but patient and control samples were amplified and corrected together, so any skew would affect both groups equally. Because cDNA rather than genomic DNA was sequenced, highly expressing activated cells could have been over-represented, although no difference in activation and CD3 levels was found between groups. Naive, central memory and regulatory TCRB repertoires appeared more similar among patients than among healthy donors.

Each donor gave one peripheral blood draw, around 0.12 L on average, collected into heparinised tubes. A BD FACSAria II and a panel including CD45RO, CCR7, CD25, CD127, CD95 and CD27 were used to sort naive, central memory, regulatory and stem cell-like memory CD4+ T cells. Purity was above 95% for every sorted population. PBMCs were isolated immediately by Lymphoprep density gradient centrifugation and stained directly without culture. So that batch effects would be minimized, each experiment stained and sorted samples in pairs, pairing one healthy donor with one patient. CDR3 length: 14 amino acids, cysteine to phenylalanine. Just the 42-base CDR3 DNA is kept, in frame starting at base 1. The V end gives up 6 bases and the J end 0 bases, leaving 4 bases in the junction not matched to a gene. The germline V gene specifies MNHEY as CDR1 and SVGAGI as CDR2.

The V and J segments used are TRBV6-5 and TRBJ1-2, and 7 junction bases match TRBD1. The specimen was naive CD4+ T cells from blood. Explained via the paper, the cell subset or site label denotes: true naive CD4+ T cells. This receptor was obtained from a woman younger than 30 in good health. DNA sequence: TGTGCCAGCAGGTCCGGGACAGCTAACTATGGCTACACCTTC. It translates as CASRSGTANYGYTF.